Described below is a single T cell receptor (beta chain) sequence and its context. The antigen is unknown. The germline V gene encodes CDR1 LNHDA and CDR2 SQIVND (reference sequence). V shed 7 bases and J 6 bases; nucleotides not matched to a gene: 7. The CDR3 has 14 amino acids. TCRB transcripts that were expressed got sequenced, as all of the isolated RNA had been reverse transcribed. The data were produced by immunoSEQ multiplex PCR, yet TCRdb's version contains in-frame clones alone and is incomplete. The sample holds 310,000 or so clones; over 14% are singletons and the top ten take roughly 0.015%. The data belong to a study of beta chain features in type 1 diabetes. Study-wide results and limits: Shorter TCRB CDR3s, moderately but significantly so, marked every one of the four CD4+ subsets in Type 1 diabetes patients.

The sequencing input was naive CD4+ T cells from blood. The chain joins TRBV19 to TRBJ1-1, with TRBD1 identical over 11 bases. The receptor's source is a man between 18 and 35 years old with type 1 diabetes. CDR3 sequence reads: CASTRDRGRPEAFF. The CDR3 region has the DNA TGTGCCAGTACCCGGGACAGGGGGAGGCCTGAAGCTTTCTTT.